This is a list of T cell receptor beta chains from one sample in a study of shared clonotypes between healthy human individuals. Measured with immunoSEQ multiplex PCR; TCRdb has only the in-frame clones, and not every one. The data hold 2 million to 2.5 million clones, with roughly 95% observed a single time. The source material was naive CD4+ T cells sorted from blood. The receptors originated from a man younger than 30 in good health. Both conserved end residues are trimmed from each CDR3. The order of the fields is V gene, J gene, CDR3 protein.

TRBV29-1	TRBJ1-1	SVDIGHRNTEAF
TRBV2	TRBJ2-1	ASSGSIYNEQF
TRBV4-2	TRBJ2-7	ASSHETTRIGGSEQY
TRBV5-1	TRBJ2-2	ASSTGPNTGELF
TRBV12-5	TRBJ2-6	ASGQSGANVLT
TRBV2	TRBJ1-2	ASSPGRYGYT
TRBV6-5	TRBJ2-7	ASSYSGEQY
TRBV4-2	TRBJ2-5	ASSQGSGLAGVQETQY
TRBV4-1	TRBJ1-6	ASSQDRYSPLH
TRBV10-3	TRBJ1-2	AISEDRNYGYT
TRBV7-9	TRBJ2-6	ASSLQGQGMGANVLT
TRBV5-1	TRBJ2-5	ASTRLAGEETQY
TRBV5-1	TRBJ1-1	ASSLEGGVNTEAF
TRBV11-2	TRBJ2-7	ASSFGVTAYEQY
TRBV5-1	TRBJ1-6	ASSLVAGQANSPLH
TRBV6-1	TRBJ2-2	ASSETPKGYTGELF
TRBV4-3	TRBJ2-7	ASSQGLEGRVYEQY
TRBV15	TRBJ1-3	ATSSVGSGRISSGNTIY
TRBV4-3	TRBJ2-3	ASSQDAGGWDTQY
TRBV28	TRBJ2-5	ASSPGQTETQY
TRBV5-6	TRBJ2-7	ASSLVEYEQY
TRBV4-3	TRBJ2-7	ASSQGPLSSYEQY
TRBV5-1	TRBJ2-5	ASSLVGNQETQY
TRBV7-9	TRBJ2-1	ASSDGLAVHEQF
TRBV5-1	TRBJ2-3	ASSTYWSTDTQY
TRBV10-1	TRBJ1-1	ASNGAAEAF
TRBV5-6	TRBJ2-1	ASSLGTKPYNEQF
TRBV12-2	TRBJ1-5	ASREPGQGNQPQH
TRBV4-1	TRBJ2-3	ASSLLFAGARSDTQY
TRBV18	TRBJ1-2	ASSPGATGANYGYT
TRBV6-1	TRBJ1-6	ASSPSGTDYSPLH
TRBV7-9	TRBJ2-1	ASSRLAGGPNEQF
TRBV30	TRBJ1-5	AWSMGGSLPNQPQH
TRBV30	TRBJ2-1	AWSPGTSMNEQF
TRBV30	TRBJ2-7	ARGTARTSGATYEQY
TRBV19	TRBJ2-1	ASGLDLSYNEQF
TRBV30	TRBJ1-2	AWSRGRGYT
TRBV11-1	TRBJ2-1	ASSLGAGGLLNEQF
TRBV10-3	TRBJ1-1	AISEWEEPSAF
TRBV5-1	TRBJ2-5	ASSSGTSGGETQY
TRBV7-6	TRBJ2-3	ASSLGHSGRPTDTQY
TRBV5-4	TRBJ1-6	ASSSRDRGRGSPLH
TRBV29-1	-	SASGPWGLEQY
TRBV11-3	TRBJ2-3	ASSRGASTDTQY
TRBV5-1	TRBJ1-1	ASSPDRQGVGAEAF
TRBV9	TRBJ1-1	ASSVGQLNTEAF
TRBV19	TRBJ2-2	ASSTSLAGGTGELF